This TCR beta chain derives from a study of blood T cell repertoires in COVID-19. As originally analysed: Reference gene primer amplification gave estimated nucleated cell counts. TCRdb's copy holds only in-frame clones and misses some; the assay was immunoSEQ multiplex PCR. Clone size and the V and J calls come from that table; the DNA yielded D and trimming. Of about 99,000 clones in the sample, 65% to 85% are singletons; the top ten hold about 2%. The CDR3 has 15 amino acids. Trimming took off 3 bases at V and 0 bases at J, with 12 bases between the two ends. Looked up from germline, CDR1 is SGHRS and CDR2 is YFSETQ.

This chain joins TRBV5-1 and TRBJ1-2; the D is unclear. This TCR was sampled from a man between 65 and 80 years old with active or convalescent COVID-19. The sequenced sample was peripheral blood. CDR3 sequence (DNA): TGCGCCAGCAGCTCCTATGCGGTCTCTAACTATGGCTACACCTTC. Its protein is CASSSYAVSNYGYTF.